This T cell receptor (beta chain) was observed in a study of CD8 T cells in Susac syndrome. RNA totalling roughly 0.5 to 1 ug underwent reverse transcription with random hexamers. TCRdb independently ran MiXCR on the immunoSEQ multiplex PCR reads; one entry per CDR3 protein. The sample comprises around 150,000 distinct CDR3 sequences, 95% of which are singletons, and 0.15% to 0.2% rests with the top ten. The sequenced sample was CD8+ T cells from PBMCs. This TCR came from a human donor with Susac syndrome.

The DNA of the CDR3 is TGTGCCAGCAGCTTAGGGGGGGACTCCTCCTACGAGCAGTACTTC. The encoded protein is CASSLGGDSSYEQYF. The chain is built from TRBV7-6 and TRBJ2-7, with TRBD2 as a possible D gene (6 bases). This CDR3 has 15 residues. Germline V CDR1 and CDR2: SGHVS, FNYEAQ. V was trimmed by 1 base and J by 0 bases, leaving 10 bases between them.